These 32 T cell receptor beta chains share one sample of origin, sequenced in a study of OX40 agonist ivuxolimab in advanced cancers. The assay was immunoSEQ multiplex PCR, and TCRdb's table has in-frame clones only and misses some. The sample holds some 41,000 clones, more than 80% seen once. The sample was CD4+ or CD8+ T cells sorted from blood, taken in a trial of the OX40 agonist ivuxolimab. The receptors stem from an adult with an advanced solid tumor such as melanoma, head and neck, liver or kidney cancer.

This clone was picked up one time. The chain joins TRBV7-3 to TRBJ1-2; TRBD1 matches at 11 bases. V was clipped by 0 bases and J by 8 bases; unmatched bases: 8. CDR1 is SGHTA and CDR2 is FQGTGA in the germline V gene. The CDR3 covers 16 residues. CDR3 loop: CASSLTGTGGPRGYTF. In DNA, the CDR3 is TGTGCCAGCAGCTTAACCGGGACAGGGGGGCCTAGAGGCTACACCTTC.

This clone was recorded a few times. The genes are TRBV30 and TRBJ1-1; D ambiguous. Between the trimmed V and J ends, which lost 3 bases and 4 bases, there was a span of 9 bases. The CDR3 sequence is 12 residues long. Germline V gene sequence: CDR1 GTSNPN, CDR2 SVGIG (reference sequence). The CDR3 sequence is CAWSVQRTEAFF. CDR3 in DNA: TGTGCCTGGAGCGTCCAACGCACTGAAGCTTTCTTT.

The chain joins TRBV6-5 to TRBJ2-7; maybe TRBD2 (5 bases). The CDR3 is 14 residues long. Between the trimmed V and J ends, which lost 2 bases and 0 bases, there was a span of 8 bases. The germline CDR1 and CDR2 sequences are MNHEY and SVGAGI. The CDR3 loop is CASSYSSDSYEQYF. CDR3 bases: TGTGCCAGCAGTTACAGTAGCGACTCCTACGAGCAGTACTTC.

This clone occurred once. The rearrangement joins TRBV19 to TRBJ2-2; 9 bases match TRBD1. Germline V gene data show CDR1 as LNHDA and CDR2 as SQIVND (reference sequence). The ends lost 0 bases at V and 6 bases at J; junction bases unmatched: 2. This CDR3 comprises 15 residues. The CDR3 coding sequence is TGTGCCAGTAGTATAGACCGACAGGGGGCCGGGGAGCTGTTTTTT. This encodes CASSIDRQGAGELFF.

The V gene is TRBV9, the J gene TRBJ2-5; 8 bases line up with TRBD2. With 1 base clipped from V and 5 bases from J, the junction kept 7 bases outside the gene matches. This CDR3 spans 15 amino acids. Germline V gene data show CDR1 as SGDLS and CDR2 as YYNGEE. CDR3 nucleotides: TGTGCCAGCAGCGTATTAGGCGGGAGGAAGGAGACCCAGTACTTC. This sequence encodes CASSVLGGRKETQYF.

The CDR3 loop is CASSLALTGGGYTF. Written as DNA, the CDR3 is TGTGCCAGCAGCTTGGCGTTGACAGGGGGCGGCTACACCTTC. This chain connects TRBV5-6 to TRBJ1-2, with 10 bases that match TRBD1. The CDR3 contains 14 residues. Per germline, CDR1 SGHDT and CDR2 YYEEEE. The V gene end was trimmed by 0 bases and the J gene end by 8 bases; junction bases not matched to a gene: 4.

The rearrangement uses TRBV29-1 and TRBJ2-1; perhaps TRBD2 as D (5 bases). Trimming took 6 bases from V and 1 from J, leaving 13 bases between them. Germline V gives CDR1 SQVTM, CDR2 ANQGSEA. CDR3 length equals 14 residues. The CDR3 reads CSVEDERSYNEQFF. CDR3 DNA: TGCAGCGTGGAGGATGAGAGGTCCTACAATGAGCAGTTCTTC.

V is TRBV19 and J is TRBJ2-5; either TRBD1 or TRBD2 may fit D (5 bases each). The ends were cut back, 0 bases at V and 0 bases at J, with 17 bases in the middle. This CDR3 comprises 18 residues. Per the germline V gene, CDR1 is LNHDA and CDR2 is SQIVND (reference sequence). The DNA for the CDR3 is TGTGCCAGTAGTATAGAATTAGGTGGGGGAGCGTACCAAGAGACCCAGTACTTC. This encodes CASSIELGGGAYQETQYF. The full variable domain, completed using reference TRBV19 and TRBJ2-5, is DGGITQSPKYLFRKEGQNVTLSCEQNLNHDAMYWYRQDPGQGLRLIYYSQIVNDFQKGDIAEGYSVSREKKESFPLTVTSAQKNPTAFYLCASSIELGGGAYQETQYFGPGTRLLVL.

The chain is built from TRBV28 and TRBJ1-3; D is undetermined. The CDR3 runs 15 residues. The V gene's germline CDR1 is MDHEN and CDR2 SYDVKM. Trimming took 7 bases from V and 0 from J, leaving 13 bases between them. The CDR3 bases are TGTGCCAGCATTTCGGGAGGCGACTCTGGAAACACCATATATTTT. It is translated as CASISGGDSGNTIYF. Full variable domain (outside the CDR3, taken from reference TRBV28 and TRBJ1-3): DVKVTQSSRYLVKRTGEKVFLECVQDMDHENMFWYRQDPGLGLRLIYFSYDVKMKEKGDIPEGYSVSREKKERFSLILESASTNQTSMYLCASISGGDSGNTIYFGEGSWLTVV.

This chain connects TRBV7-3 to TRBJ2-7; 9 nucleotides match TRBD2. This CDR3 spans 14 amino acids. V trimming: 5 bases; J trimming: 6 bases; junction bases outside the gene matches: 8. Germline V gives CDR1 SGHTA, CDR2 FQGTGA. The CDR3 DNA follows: TGTGCCAGCAGCCCAGGACTAGCGTCTCCCGAGCAGTACTTC. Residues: CASSPGLASPEQYF. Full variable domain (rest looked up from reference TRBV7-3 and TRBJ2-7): GAGVSQTPSNKVTEKGKYVELRCDPISGHTALYWYRQSLGQGPEFLIYFQGTGAADDSGLPNDRFFAVRPEGSVSTLKIQRTERGDSAVYLCASSPGLASPEQYFGPGTRLTVT.

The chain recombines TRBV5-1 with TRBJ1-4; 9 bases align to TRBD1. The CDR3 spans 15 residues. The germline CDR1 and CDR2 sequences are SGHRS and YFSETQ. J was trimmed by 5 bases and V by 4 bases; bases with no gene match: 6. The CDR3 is CASSLGQGKNEKLFF. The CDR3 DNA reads TGCGCCAGCAGCCTAGGACAGGGGAAGAATGAAAAACTGTTTTTT. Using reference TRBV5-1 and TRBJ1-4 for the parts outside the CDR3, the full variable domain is KAGVTQTPRYLIKTRGQQVTLSCSPISGHRSVSWYQQTPGQGLQFLFEYFSETQRNKGNFPGRFSGRQFSNSRSEMNVSTLELGDSALYLCASSLGQGKNEKLFFGSGTQLSVL.

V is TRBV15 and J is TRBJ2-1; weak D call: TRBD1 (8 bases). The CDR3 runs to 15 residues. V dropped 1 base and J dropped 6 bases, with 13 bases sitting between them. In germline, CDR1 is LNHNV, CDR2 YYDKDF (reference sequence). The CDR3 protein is CATSRVTGGGNEQFF. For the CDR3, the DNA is TGTGCCACCAGCAGAGTAACAGGGGGGGGCAATGAGCAGTTCTTC.

The CDR3 is CASSEAGQVYSGANVLTF. DNA of the CDR3: TGTGCCAGCAGTGAAGCGGGACAGGTTTACTCTGGGGCCAACGTCCTGACTTTC. The V gene is TRBV2, the J gene TRBJ2-6; 8 positions agree with TRBD1. This CDR3 region has 18 residues. With V trimmed by 0 bases and J by 0 bases, 4 bases remained unmatched. Germline CDR1 SNHLY, CDR2 FYNNEI.

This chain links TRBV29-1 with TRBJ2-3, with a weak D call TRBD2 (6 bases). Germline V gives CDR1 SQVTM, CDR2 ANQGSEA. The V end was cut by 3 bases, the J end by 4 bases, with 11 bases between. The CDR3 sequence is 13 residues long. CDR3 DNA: TGCAGCGTTGATCTTGCTAGCGCAGATACGCAGTATTTT. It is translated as CSVDLASADTQYF.

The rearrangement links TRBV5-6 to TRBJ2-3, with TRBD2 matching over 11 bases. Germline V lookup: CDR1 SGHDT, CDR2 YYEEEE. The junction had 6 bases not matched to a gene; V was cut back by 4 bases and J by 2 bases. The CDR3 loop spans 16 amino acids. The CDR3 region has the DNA TGTGCCAGCAGCCTGAGACTAGCGGGAAACACAGATACGCAGTATTTT. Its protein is CASSLRLAGNTDTQYF.

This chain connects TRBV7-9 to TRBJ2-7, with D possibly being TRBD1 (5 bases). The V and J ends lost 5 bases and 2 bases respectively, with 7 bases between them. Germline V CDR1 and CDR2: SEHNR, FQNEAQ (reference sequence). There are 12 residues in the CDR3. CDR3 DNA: TGTGCCAGCAGCCTGGACACCTACGAGCAGTACTTC. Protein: CASSLDTYEQYF.

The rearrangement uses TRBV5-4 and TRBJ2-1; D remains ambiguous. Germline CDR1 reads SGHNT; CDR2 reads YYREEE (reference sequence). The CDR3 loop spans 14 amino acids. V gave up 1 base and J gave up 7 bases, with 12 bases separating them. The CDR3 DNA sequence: TGTGCCAGCAGCTTGCCCACGGGCCCAAATGAGCAGTTCTTC. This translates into CASSLPTGPNEQFF.

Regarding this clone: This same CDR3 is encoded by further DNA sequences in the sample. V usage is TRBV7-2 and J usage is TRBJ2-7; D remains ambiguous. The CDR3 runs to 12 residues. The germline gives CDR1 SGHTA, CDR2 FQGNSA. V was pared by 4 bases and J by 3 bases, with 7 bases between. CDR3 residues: CASSSRLYEQYF. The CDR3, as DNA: TGTGCCAGCAGCTCCAGACTCTACGAGCAGTACTTC.

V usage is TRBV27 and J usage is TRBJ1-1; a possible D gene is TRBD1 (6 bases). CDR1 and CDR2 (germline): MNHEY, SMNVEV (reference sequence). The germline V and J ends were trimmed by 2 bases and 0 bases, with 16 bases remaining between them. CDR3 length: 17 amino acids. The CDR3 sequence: CASSLKKDSTMNTEAFF. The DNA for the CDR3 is TGTGCCAGCAGTTTAAAGAAGGACAGTACGATGAACACTGAAGCTTTCTTT.

The CDR3 DNA is TGCGCCAGCAGCCTTGTCGGGGACAGTAATACGGATACGCAGTATTTT. Protein sequence: CASSLVGDSNTDTQYF. The rearrangement links TRBV4-1 to TRBJ2-3; 7 nucleotides align to TRBD1. CDR3 size: 16 residues. Germline-derived CDR1 and CDR2 are MGHRA and YSYEKL. The junction had 13 bases not matched to a gene; V was cut back by 4 bases and J by 6 bases.

This CDR3 reads CASQERNPTYEQYF. As DNA, the CDR3 is TGTGCCAGCCAGGAGCGCAACCCAACCTACGAGCAGTACTTC. The chain carries TRBV2 and TRBJ2-7; no firm D call. Trimming stripped 8 bases from V and 2 bases from J, with 16 bases between. CDR3 length equals 14 residues. The V gene's germline CDR1 is SNHLY and CDR2 FYNNEI.

DNA for the CDR3: TGTGCCAGCAGAGACCAGGGTGCGACTAATGAAAAACTGTTTTTT. Amino acid sequence: CASRDQGATNEKLFF. V is TRBV2 and J is TRBJ1-4; D is possibly TRBD1 (5 bases). Trimming left V 6 bases short and J 2 bases short, with 13 bases between. This CDR3 has 15 residues. Germline CDR1 is SNHLY and CDR2 is FYNNEI. The full variable domain, with the rest looked up from reference TRBV2 and TRBJ1-4, is EPEVTQTPSHQVTQMGQEVILRCVPISNHLYFYWYRQILGQKVEFLVSFYNNEISEKSEIFDDQFSVERPDGSNFTLKIRSTKLEDSAMYFCASRDQGATNEKLFFGSGTQLSVL.

The CDR3 sequence: CATSRDTAGTEAFF. DNA of the CDR3: TGTGCCACCAGCAGAGATACGGCGGGCACTGAAGCTTTCTTT. The chain links TRBV15 to TRBJ1-1; D not resolved. V lost 0 bases and J 4 bases, leaving 9 bases between the germline ends. This CDR3 spans 14 amino acids. Germline V gene lookup returns CDR1 LNHNV and CDR2 YYDKDF (reference sequence).

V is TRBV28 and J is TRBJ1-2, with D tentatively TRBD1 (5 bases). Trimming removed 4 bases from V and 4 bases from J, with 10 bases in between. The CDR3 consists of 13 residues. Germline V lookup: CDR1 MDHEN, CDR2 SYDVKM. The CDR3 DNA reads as TGTGCCAGCAGTTCGAGGGGATTCTATGGCTACACCTTC. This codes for CASSSRGFYGYTF.

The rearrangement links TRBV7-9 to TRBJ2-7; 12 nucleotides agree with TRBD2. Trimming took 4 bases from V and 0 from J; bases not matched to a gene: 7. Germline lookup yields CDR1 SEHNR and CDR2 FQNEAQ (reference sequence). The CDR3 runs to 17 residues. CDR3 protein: CASSSSPGLAGSYEQYF. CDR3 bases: TGTGCCAGCAGCTCTAGTCCGGGACTAGCGGGCTCCTACGAGCAGTACTTC.

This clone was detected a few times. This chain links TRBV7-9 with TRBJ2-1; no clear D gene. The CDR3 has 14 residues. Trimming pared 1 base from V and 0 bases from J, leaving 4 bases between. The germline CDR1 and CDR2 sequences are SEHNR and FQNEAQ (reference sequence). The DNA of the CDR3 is TGTGCCAGCAGCTTAGGCGCCTCCTACAATGAGCAGTTCTTC. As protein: CASSLGASYNEQFF. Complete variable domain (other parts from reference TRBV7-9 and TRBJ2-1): DTGVSQNPRHKITKRGQNVTFRCDPISEHNRLYWYRQTLGQGPEFLTYFQNEAQLEKSRLLSDRFSAERPKGSFSTLEIQRTEQGDSAMYLCASSLGASYNEQFFGPGTRLTVL.

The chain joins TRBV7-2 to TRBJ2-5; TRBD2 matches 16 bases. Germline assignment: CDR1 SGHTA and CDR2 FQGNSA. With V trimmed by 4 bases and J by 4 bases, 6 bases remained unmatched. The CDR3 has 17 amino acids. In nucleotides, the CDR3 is TGTGCCAGCAGCTCTTCAGGGACTAGCGGGAGGGTAGAGACCCAGTACTTC. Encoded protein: CASSSSGTSGRVETQYF.

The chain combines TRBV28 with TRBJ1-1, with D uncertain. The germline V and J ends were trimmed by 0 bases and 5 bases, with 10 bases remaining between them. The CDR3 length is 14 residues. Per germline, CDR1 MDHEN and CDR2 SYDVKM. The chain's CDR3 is CASSLWGRGTEAFF. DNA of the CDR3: TGTGCCAGCAGTTTATGGGGGAGAGGTACTGAAGCTTTCTTT.

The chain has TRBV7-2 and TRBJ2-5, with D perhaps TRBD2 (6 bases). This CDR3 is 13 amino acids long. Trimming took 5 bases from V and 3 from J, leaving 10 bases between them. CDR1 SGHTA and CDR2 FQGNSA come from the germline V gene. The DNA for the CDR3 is TGTGCCAGCAGCCGTAGCGGTAAAGAGACCCAGTACTTC. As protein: CASSRSGKETQYF.

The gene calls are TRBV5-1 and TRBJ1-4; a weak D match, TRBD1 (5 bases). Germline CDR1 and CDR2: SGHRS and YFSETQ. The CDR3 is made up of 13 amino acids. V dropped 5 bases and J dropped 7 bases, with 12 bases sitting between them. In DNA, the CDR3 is TGCGCCAGCAGAGTGGGGGGTTCTGAAAAACTGTTTTTT. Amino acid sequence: CASRVGGSEKLFF.

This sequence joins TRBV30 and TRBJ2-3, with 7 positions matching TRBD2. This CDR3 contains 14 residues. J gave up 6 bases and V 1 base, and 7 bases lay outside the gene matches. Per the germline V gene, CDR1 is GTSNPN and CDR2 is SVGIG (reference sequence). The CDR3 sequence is CAWSGGLGPDTQYF. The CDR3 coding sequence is TGTGCCTGGAGTGGAGGACTAGGCCCCGATACGCAGTATTTT.

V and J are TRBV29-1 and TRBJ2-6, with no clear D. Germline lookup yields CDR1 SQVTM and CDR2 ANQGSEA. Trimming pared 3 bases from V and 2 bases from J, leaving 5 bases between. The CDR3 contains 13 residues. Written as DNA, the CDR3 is TGCAGCGTTGATGGGACTGGGGCCAACGTCCTGACTTTC. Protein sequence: CSVDGTGANVLTF.